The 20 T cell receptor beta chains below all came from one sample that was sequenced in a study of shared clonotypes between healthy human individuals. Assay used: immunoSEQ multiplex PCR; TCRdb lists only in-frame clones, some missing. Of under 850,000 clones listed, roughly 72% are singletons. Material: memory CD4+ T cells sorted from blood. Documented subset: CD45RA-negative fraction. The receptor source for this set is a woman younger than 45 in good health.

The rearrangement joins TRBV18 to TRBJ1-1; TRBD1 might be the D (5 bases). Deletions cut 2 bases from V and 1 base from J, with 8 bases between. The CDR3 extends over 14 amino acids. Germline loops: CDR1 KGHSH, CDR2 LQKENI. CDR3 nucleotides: TGTGCCAGCTCACCAATACAGGCGAACACTGAAGCTTTCTTT. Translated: CASSPIQANTEAFF.

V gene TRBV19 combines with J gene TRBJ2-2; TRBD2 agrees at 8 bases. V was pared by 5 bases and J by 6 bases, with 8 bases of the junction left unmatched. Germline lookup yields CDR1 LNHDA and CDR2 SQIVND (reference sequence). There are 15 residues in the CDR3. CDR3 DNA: TGTGCCAGTAGTGCGACTAGCGTGAAAGCCGGGGAGCTGTTTTTT. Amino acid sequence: CASSATSVKAGELFF.

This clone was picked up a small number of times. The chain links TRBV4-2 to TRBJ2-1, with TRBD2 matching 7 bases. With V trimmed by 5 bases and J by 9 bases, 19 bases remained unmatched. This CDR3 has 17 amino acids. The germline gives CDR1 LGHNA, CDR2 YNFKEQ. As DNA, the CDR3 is TGTGCCAGCAGCTACGCAAATCAGGCTAGCGGCCGCCGTGAGCAGTTCTTC. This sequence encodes CASSYANQASGRREQFF.

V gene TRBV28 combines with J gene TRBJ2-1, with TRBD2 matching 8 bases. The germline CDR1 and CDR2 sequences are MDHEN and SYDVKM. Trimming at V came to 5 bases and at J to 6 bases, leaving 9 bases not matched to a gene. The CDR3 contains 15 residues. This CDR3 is CASSESGSLGNEQFF. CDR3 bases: TGTGCCAGCAGTGAAAGCGGGAGTTTGGGCAATGAGCAGTTCTTC.

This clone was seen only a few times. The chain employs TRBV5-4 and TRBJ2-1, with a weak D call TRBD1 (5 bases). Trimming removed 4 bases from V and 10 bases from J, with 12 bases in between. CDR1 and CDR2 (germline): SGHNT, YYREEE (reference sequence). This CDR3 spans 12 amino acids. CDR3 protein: CASSPPGQEQFF. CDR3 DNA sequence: TGTGCCAGCAGCCCCCCCGGACAAGAGCAGTTCTTC.

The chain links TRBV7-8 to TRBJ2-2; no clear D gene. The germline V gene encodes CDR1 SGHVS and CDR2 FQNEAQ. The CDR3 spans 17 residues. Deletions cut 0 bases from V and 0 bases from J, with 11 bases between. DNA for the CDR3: TGTGCCAGCAGCTTAGCGTCTGGCAGTACGAACACCGGGGAGCTGTTTTTT. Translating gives CASSLASGSTNTGELFF.

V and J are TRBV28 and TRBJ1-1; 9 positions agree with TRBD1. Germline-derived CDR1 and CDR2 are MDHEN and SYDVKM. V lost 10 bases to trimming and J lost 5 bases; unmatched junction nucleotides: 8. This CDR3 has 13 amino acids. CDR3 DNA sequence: TGTGCCACCCTGGGACAGGGTCGAACTGAAGCTTTCTTT. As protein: CATLGQGRTEAFF.

DNA of the CDR3: TGTGCCAGCAGTCCTACACGGAGCCTGTCGACCCAGTACTTC. Translation gives CASSPTRSLSTQYF. This chain joins TRBV27 and TRBJ2-5; D not certain. Trimming removed 5 bases at V and 7 bases at J, with 17 bases between. Germline V gives CDR1 MNHEY, CDR2 SMNVEV (reference sequence). CDR3 length: 14 amino acids.

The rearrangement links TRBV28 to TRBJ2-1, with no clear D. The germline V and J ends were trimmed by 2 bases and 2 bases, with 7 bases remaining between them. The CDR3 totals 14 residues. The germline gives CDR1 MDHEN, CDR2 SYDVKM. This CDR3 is CASSLPTTYNEQFF. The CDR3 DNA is TGTGCCAGCAGTTTACCAACAACCTACAATGAGCAGTTCTTC.

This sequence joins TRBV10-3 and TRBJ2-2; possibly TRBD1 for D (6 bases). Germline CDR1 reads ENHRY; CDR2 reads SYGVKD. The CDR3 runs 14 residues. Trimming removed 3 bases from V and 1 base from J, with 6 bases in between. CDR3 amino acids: CAISEQGNTGELFF. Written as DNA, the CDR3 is TGTGCCATCAGTGAACAGGGGAACACCGGGGAGCTGTTTTTT.

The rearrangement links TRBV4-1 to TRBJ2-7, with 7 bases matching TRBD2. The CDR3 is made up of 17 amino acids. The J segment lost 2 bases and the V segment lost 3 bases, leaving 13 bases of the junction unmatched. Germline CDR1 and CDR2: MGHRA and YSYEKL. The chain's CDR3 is CASSHPGVAGVTYEQYF. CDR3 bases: TGCGCCAGCAGCCATCCTGGGGTGGCGGGGGTCACCTACGAGCAGTACTTC.

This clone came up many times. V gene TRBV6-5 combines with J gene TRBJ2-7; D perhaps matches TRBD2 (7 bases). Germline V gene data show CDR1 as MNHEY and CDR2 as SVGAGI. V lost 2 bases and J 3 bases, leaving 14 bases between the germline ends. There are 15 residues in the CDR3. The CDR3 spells CASSYGGAGVYEQYF. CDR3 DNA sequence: TGTGCCAGCAGTTACGGGGGGGCCGGGGTCTACGAGCAGTACTTC.

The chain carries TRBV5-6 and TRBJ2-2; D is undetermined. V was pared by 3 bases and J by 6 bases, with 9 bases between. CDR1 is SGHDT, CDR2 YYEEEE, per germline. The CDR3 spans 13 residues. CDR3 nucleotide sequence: TGTGCCAGCAGCTGGCGGTGGTCCGGGGAGCTGTTTTTT. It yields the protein CASSWRWSGELFF.

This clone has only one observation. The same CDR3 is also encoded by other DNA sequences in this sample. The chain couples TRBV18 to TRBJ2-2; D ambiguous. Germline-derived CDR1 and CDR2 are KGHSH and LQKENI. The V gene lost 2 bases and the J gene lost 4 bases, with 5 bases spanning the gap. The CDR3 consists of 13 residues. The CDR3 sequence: CASSPRATGELFF. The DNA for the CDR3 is TGTGCCAGCTCACCAAGGGCCACCGGGGAGCTGTTTTTT.

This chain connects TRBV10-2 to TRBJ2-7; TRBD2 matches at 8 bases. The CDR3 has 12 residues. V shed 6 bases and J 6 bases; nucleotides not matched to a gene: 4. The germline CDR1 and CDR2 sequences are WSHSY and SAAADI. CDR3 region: CASRVAGSEQYF. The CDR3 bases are TGCGCCAGCAGGGTAGCGGGATCCGAGCAGTACTTC.

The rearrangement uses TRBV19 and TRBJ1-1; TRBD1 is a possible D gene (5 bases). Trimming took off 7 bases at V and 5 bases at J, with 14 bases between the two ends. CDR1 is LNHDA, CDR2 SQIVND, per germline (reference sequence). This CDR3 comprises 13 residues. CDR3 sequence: CASTAQVYTEAFF. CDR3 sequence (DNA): TGTGCCAGTACCGCACAGGTTTATACTGAAGCTTTCTTT.

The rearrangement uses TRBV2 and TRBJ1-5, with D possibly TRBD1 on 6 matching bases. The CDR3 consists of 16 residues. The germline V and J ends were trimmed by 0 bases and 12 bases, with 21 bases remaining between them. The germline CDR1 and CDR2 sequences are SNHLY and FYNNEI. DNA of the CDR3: TGTGCCAGCAGTGAAGCGCGGGGTATGGGAATCAGGGGCCAGCATTTT. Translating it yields CASSEARGMGIRGQHF.

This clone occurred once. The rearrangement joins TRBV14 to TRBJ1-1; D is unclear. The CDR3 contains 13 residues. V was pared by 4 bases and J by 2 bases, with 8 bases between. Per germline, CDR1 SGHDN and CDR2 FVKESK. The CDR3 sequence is CASSRYFNTEAFF. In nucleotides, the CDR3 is TGTGCCAGCAGCCGTTACTTTAACACTGAAGCTTTCTTT.

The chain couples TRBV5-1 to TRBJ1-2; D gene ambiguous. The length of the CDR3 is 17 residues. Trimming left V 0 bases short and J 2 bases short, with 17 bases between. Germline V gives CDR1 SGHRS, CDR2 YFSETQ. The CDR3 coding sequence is TGCGCCAGCAGCTTGGCCATACGGCACCGTGCAAACTATGGCTACACCTTC. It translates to CASSLAIRHRANYGYTF.

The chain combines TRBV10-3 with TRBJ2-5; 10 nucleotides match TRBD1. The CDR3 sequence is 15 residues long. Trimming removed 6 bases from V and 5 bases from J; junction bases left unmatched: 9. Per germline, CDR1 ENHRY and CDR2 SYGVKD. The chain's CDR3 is CAIRPSDRGEETQYF. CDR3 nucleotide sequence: TGTGCCATCAGGCCATCGGACAGGGGGGAGGAGACCCAGTACTTC.